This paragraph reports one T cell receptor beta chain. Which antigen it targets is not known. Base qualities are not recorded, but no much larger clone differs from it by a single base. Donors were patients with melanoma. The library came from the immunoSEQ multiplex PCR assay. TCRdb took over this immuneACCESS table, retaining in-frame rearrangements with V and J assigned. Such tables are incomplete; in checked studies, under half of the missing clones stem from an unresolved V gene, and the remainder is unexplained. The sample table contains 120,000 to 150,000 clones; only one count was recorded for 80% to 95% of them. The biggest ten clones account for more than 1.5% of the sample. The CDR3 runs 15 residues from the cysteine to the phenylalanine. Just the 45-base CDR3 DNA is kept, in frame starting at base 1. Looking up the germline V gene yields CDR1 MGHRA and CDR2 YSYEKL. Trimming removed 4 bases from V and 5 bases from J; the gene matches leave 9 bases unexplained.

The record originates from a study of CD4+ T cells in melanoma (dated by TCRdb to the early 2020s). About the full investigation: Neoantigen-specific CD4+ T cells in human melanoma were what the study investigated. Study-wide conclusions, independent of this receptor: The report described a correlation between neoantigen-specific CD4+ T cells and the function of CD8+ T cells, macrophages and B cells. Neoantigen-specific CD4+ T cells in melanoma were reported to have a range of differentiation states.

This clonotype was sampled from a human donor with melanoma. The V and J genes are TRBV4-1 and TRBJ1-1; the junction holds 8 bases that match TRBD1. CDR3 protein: CASSLSWTGRTEAFF. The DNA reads TGCGCCAGCAGCCTATCCTGGACAGGGAGGACTGAAGCTTTCTTT.